What follows is one TCR beta chain and its context. Its antigen is currently unknown. cDNA reverse transcribed from extracted RNA served as the sequencing template. Generated by immunoSEQ multiplex PCR, the TCRdb table keeps only in-frame clones and is missing some. The sample records 9,500 to 15,000 clones, roughly three fifths being singletons. This record belongs to a study of CD8+ T cells in alopecia areata. In the study overall: Patients remained on tofacitinib for 6 to 18 months and then went 6 months without it.

Study-level points and caveats: It was lesional scalp, especially alopecia totalis/universalis, that showed higher clonality than normal scalp.

Those with alopecia areata gave lesional scalp punch biopsies and peripheral blood. The sequence derives from a human donor with alopecia areata. Sequenced sample: skin.

Here the CDR3 DNA reads TGTGCCAGCAGCGTCGAGAGGACCTACAGCGGCTACACCTTC. This codes for CASSVERTYSGYTF. The V and J genes are TRBV6-1 and TRBJ1-2; D is undetermined. CDR1 MNHNS and CDR2 SASEGT come from the germline V gene. Trimming shortened V by 6 bases and J by 8 bases, and 19 bases separated the two germline ends. The CDR3 runs to 14 residues.